This TCR beta chain emerged from a study of early T cells in non-severe SARS-CoV-2 infection. Tagging with unique molecular identifiers was applied to individual cDNA molecules. TCRdb redid the calling of the 5' RACE reads with MiXCR, one entry per CDR3 protein. This table has about 97,000 distinct CDR3 sequences, 11% appearing once. Germline values: CDR1 SGHTA, CDR2 FQGNSA. The CDR3 sequence is 14 residues long. After removal of 6 bases from V and 6 bases from J, the junction contained 6 bases not matched to a gene. This clonotype has more than one count but fewer than ten. This TCR was recovered from an adult who was a healthcare worker with PCR-confirmed SARS-CoV-2 infection or an uninfected control (not recorded which). This chain uses TRBV7-2 with TRBJ2-2; 8 bases map to TRBD2. This material consisted of whole blood, taken at baseline. The CDR3 DNA follows: TGTGCCAGCAGGCGCGGACTAGCATCCGGGGAGCTGTTTTTT. Residues: CASRRGLASGELFF. The full variable domain, rest sourced from reference TRBV7-2 and TRBJ2-2, is GAGVSQSPSNKVTEKGKDVELRCDPISGHTALYWYRQSLGQGLEFLIYFQGNSAPDKSGLPSDRFSAERTGGSVSTLTIQRTQQEDSAVYLCASRRGLASGELFFGEGSRLTVL.